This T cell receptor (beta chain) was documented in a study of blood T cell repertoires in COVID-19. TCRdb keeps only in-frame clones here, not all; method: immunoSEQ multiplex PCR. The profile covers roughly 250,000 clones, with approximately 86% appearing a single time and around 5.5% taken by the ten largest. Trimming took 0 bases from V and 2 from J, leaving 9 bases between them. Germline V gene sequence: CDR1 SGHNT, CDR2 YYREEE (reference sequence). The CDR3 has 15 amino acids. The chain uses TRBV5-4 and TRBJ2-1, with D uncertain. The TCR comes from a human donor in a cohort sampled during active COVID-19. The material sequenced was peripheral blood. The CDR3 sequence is CASSLAARTYNEQFF. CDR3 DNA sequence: TGTGCCAGCAGCTTGGCGGCGCGGACCTACAATGAGCAGTTCTTC.